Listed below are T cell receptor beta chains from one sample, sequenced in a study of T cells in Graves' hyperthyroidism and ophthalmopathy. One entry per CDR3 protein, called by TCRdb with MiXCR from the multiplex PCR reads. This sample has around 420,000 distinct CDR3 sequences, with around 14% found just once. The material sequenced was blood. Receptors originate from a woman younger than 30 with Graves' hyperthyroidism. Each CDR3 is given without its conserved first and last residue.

ASSPTERSGRVEQF | TRBJ2-1 | 14 | TRBV28
ASSELAGVSYEQY | TRBJ2-7 | 13 | TRBV10-2
SVVEGIGEQY | TRBJ2-7 | 10 | TRBV29-1
ASSPDEDRARYEQY | TRBJ2-7 | 14 | TRBV18
ASSSSGGGVYGYT | TRBJ1-2 | 13 | TRBV12-3/TRBV12-4
ATSALKGARNTEAF | TRBJ1-1 | 14 | TRBV24-1
ASSLNLAPLGETQY | TRBJ2-5 | 14 | TRBV7-8
ASSSQFRLGSNEQF | TRBJ2-1 | 14 | TRBV12-3/TRBV12-4
ASRTGTGGYGYT | TRBJ1-2 | 12 | TRBV28
ASSYPSGEF | TRBJ2-1 | 9 | TRBV6-6
SAPRGINEKLF | TRBJ1-4 | 11 | TRBV20-1
ASSSRVWGEQY | TRBJ2-7 | 11 | TRBV27
ASSDTYLRENTEAF | TRBJ1-1 | 14 | TRBV14
ASNEYGGPGATQY | TRBJ2-3 | 13 | TRBV27
ASSPLAGGPYNEQF | TRBJ2-1 | 14 | TRBV7-2
ATSRARGSVGELF | TRBJ2-2 | 13 | TRBV15
ASSRPGLLNEQF | TRBJ2-1 | 12 | TRBV14
ASSIGSPTDTQY | TRBJ2-3 | 12 | TRBV19
SARREGLGTDTQY | TRBJ2-3 | 13 | TRBV20-1
ASSSPQGQGWGKLF | TRBJ1-4 | 14 | TRBV7-6
ASSGAWDRGYEQY | TRBJ2-7 | 13 | TRBV18
SARDRTSGGSEETQY | TRBJ2-5 | 15 | TRBV20-1
ASSPGGRSEAF | TRBJ1-1 | 11 | TRBV28
ASSRTGNTGELF | TRBJ2-2 | 12 | TRBV2
ASSQGGGNTEAF | TRBJ1-1 | 12 | TRBV12-3/TRBV12-4
ASSQLGGGPDTQY | TRBJ2-3 | 13 | TRBV2
ASSSLGLAGKNEQF | TRBJ2-1 | 14 | TRBV19
ASNDWASGGRYEQY | TRBJ2-7 | 14 | TRBV2
ASSVELAGGTDTQY | TRBJ2-3 | 14 | TRBV9
ASSFGGAGYT | TRBJ1-2 | 10 | TRBV12-3/TRBV12-4
ASSLGSWLAAYNEQF | TRBJ2-1 | 15 | TRBV11-2
SARGRDYEQY | TRBJ2-7 | 10 | TRBV20-1
ASSFGSGEYEQY | TRBJ2-7 | 12 | TRBV5-1
ASSPPGGGAADAQY | TRBJ2-3 | 14 | TRBV5-6
AIRRDRDEQY | TRBJ2-7 | 10 | TRBV10-3
ASSRAMAYEQY | TRBJ2-7 | 11 | TRBV12-3/TRBV12-4
ASRRLAGYQETQY | TRBJ2-5 | 13 | TRBV6-5
SARGQRNNEQF | TRBJ2-1 | 11 | TRBV20-1
ASSASENTEAF | TRBJ1-1 | 11 | TRBV9
ASSLVEGASYEQY | TRBJ2-7 | 13 | TRBV28
SASGLARNEQF | TRBJ2-1 | 11 | TRBV20-1
ASSFYGTTYEQY | TRBJ2-7 | 12 | TRBV7-2
ASSFRGAYEQY | TRBJ2-7 | 11 | TRBV12-3/TRBV12-4
ASSFSLGAYIQETQY | TRBJ2-5 | 15 | TRBV11-2
ASSQPTGITFTEAF | TRBJ1-1 | 14 | TRBV4-1
SALAEPTDTQY | TRBJ2-3 | 11 | TRBV20-1
ASSPASGGPLQETQY | TRBJ2-5 | 15 | TRBV18